Listed here is a single T cell receptor beta chain. Its target is unknown. The entry originates in a study of T cells after yellow fever vaccination. Template switching with 5'RACE generated the TCR cDNA and added a universal primer site and UMIs. TCRdb processed the 5' RACE reads anew with MiXCR; each CDR3 protein has one entry. The table lists hundreds of thousands of distinct CDR3 sequences, under 20% of them singletons. Regarding the study as a whole: Weaker, the secondary response peaked sooner, at day 5 versus 15. Reappearance after the booster was observed for most primary-vaccination clones (roughly 97% CD4, over 70% CD8).

V lost 4 bases to trimming and J lost 14 bases; unmatched junction nucleotides: 8. Germline lookup yields CDR1 MNHEY and CDR2 SVGEGT. CDR3 length: 12 amino acids. This TCR was sampled from a man younger than 35 who received the YFV17D yellow fever vaccine. The sample in question was PBMCs, obtained before the yellow fever booster vaccination. The chain has TRBV6-2 or TRBV6-3 and TRBJ1-5; 7 nucleotides match TRBD1. Here the CDR3 DNA reads TGTGCCAGCAGTTTCGACAGGGCCGGCAAGCATTTT. Residues: CASSFDRAGKHF.